The rows below give T cell receptor beta chains drawn from one sample of a study of cytomegalovirus exposure and HLA in healthy donors. Profiled with immunoSEQ multiplex PCR; TCRdb holds only in-frame clones, not every one. The sample has about 110,000 clones; roughly 75% are singletons. Sequencing input: PBMCs. The origin of the receptors is a man aged 40-49 years in good health and CMV-seronegative. Each CDR3 is given with its conserved first and last residue. The D gene is left open where the match is weak. A row's size may be missing; if present it is once, few, many or a size class.

v_gene	j_gene	d_gene	abundance	CDR3aa	CDR3nt
TRBV5-6	TRBJ1-5	-	once	CASSLYTGNQPQHF	TGTGCCAGCAGCTTGTATACAGGCAATCAGCCCCAGCATTTT
TRBV5-6	TRBJ2-7	TRBD1	few	CASTMTGIPYEQYF	TGTGCCAGCACCATGACAGGGATTCCCTACGAGCAGTACTTC
TRBV11-3	TRBJ2-1	TRBD2	-	CASSRGLAVANEQFF	TGTGCCAGCAGCCGAGGGCTAGCGGTCGCCAATGAGCAGTTCTTC
TRBV6-5	TRBJ2-3	-	-	CASTQGLGKDTQYF	TGTGCCAGCACCCAGGGACTGGGCAAAGATACGCAGTATTTT
TRBV9	TRBJ2-2	TRBD1	-	CASSSRQGRNTGELFF	TGTGCCAGCAGCTCCCGACAGGGTCGCAACACCGGGGAGCTGTTTTTT
TRBV18	TRBJ1-3	-	-	CASSGGTLDSGNTIYF	TGTGCCAGCTCCGGCGGGACTTTGGACTCTGGAAACACCATATATTTT
TRBV29-1	TRBJ2-7	-	-	CSVSGASLYEQYF	TGCAGCGTTTCCGGAGCCAGTCTCTACGAGCAGTACTTC
TRBV5-1	TRBJ2-5	TRBD2	few	CASSLQRGGQETQYF	TGCGCCAGCAGCTTGCAGCGGGGGGGCCAAGAGACCCAGTACTTC
TRBV2	TRBJ2-7	TRBD1	-	CASSLDRGPFYEQYF	TGTGCCAGCAGTCTGGACAGGGGGCCATTCTACGAGCAGTACTTC
TRBV10-2	TRBJ1-2	-	-	CASSEPAREGYGYTF	TGCGCCAGCAGTGAGCCGGCCAGGGAGGGCTATGGCTACACCTTC
TRBV19	TRBJ2-5	-	-	CASSIQEGALETQYF	TGTGCCAGTAGTATCCAGGAGGGGGCGTTGGAGACCCAGTACTTC
TRBV6-1	TRBJ2-3	-	-	CASSEGGSSWEDTQYF	TGTGCCAGCAGTGAAGGAGGGTCTAGCTGGGAAGATACGCAGTATTTT
TRBV5-4	TRBJ2-1	TRBD2	-	CASSRMTSGGADEQFF	TGTGCCAGCAGCCGCATGACTAGCGGGGGGGCGGATGAGCAGTTCTTC
TRBV19	TRBJ2-1	TRBD2	-	CASSLGTSGVSQFF	TGTGCCAGTAGTCTCGGGACTAGCGGGGTATCGCAGTTCTTC
TRBV4-2	TRBJ1-4	-	few	CASSPTFLTNEKLFF	TGTGCCAGCAGCCCAACATTTTTAACTAATGAAAAACTGTTTTTT
TRBV11-2	TRBJ1-1	-	-	CASSLGWRGTEAFF	TGTGCCAGCAGCTTAGGTTGGAGGGGCACTGAAGCTTTCTTT
TRBV6-5	TRBJ1-1	-	-	CASSERGEAFF	TGTGCCAGCAGTGAACGGGGGGAAGCTTTCTTT
TRBV4-1	TRBJ1-6	-	-	CASSQWTENSPLHF	TGCGCCAGCAGCCAATGGACAGAGAATTCACCCCTCCACTTT
TRBV6-1	TRBJ2-7	-	-	CASRSRDSYEQYF	TGTGCCAGCAGGTCACGAGACTCCTACGAGCAGTACTTC
TRBV5-1	TRBJ1-2	-	-	CASSWTPGPDYGYTF	TGCGCCAGCAGCTGGACCCCAGGGCCGGACTATGGCTACACCTTC
TRBV18	TRBJ2-2	-	-	CASSRSQGDTGELFF	TGTGCCAGCTCACGGTCACAGGGTGACACCGGGGAGCTGTTTTTT
TRBV18	TRBJ2-5	-	-	CASSPLLQVETKYF	TGTGCCAGTTCACCACTGTTACAAGTGGAGACCAAGTACTTC
TRBV10-3	TRBJ1-4	-	few	CAISERGSGNEKLFF	TGTGCCATCAGTGAAAGGGGGTCGGGTAATGAAAAACTGTTTTTT
TRBV5-4	TRBJ2-7	TRBD2	-	CASSLGLAGGSSYEQYF	TGTGCCAGCAGCTTAGGGCTAGCGGGGGGTAGCTCCTACGAGCAGTACTTC
TRBV5-1	TRBJ1-1	-	-	CASSLEQNVMNTEAFF	TGCGCCAGCAGCTTGGAGCAAAATGTAATGAACACTGAAGCTTTCTTT
TRBV7-2	TRBJ2-1	TRBD2	-	CASTSGLAGGSYNEQFF	TGTGCCAGCACCTCGGGACTAGCGGGGGGGTCGTACAATGAGCAGTTCTTC
TRBV10-2	TRBJ1-1	-	-	CASRAQTEAFF	TGCGCCAGCAGGGCACAAACTGAAGCTTTCTTT
TRBV2	TRBJ2-7	-	-	CASSPRADSYEQYF	TGTGCCAGCAGTCCCCGAGCGGACTCCTACGAGCAGTACTTC
TRBV21-1	TRBJ2-5	-	few	CASSKVGLAGSETQYF	TGTGCCAGCAGCAAAGTTGGACTAGCGGGGTCAGAGACCCAGTACTTC
TRBV11-2	TRBJ2-2	-	-	CASSIRQASGELFF	TGTGCCAGCAGCATCAGACAGGCTAGCGGGGAGCTGTTTTTT
TRBV4-1	TRBJ2-3	TRBD2	-	CASSQVPSGDGDTQYF	TGCGCCAGCAGCCAAGTTCCTAGCGGGGATGGAGATACGCAGTATTTT